This entry features one TCR beta chain sequence. Original processing notes: From reference gene primer amplification, estimates of nucleated cell counts were derived. The assay was immunoSEQ multiplex PCR, and TCRdb's table has in-frame clones only and misses some. V, J and clone size reflect that table, while D and trimming were determined from the DNA. The data show around 120,000 clones, less than 85% seen once. The sample belongs to a study of blood T cell repertoires in COVID-19. Turning to the study itself: Acute-phase and convalescent COVID-19 samples originated in the United States, Italy and Spain. From T cells, B-cell-depleted T cells, or PBMCs came the material, which was cDNA or gDNA.

V gave up 1 base and J gave up 6 bases, with 12 bases separating them. Germline V gene sequence: CDR1 SGHNT, CDR2 YENEEA. The CDR3 sequence is 15 residues long. The chain is built from TRBV11-3 and TRBJ2-2; D perhaps matches TRBD2 (6 bases). The specimen was peripheral blood. The sequence was obtained from a human donor with acute or convalescent COVID-19. The donor label of this sample is uncertain. The CDR3 bases are TGTGCCAGCAGCTTAGGTGGAGGGGTGTCCGGGGAGCTGTTTTTT. Translated: CASSLGGGVSGELFF.